A selection of T cell receptor beta chains follows, all from one sample in a study of T cell changes during pregnancy in multiple sclerosis. Profiled with immunoSEQ multiplex PCR; TCRdb holds only in-frame clones, not every one. The sample includes 10,000 to 15,000 clones, approximately 87% of them seen just once. The input for sequencing was CD8+ T cells from peripheral blood mononuclear cells, taken after pregnancy. These receptors all come from a female donor in good health, enrolled as a control in a pregnancy study. Each CDR3 is given with its conserved first and last residue. Each record gives: CDR3 protein, CDR3 DNA, clone size, J gene, V gene, D gene. The D gene is left open where the match is weak. A row's size may be missing; if present it is once, few, many or a size class.

CDR3: CASSIDTGGPSYNEQFF
DNA: TGTGCCAGTAGTATAGATACGGGAGGCCCGTCCTACAATGAGCAGTTCTTC
size: -
J: TRBJ2-1
V: TRBV19
D: TRBD2

CDR3: CASSPGVFGYEQYF
DNA: TGTGCCAGTAGCCCAGGGGTATTTGGGTACGAGCAGTACTTC
size: -
J: TRBJ2-7
V: TRBV19
D: -

CDR3: CASRDWVAVANSPLHF
DNA: TGTGCCAGCAGGGATTGGGTTGCGGTAGCGAATTCACCCCTCCACTTT
size: -
J: TRBJ1-6
V: TRBV28
D: -

CDR3: CASSLYGRGNTEAFF
DNA: TGTGCCAGCAGCTTATATGGCAGGGGGAACACTGAAGCTTTCTTT
size: -
J: TRBJ1-1
V: TRBV7-9
D: -

CDR3: CAWVERTGWGTTRQYF
DNA: TGTGCCTGGGTGGAGAGGACAGGGTGGGGAACTACGAGGCAGTACTTC
size: -
J: TRBJ2-7
V: TRBV30
D: TRBD1

CDR3: CASSSGSYEQYF
DNA: TGTGCCAGCAGCTCGGGGAGCTACGAGCAGTACTTC
size: -
J: TRBJ2-7
V: TRBV11-3
D: -

CDR3: CASSSEWDTQYF
DNA: TGTGCCAGCAGTTCTGAGTGGGATACGCAGTATTTT
size: -
J: TRBJ2-3
V: TRBV28
D: -

CDR3: CASSALLTGVNTIYF
DNA: TGTGCCAGCAGCGCCTTATTGACAGGGGTAAACACCATATATTTT
size: -
J: TRBJ1-3
V: TRBV5-6
D: TRBD1

CDR3: CASSRLAGGPGDHNEQFF
DNA: TGTGCCAGCAGCAGACTAGCGGGGGGGCCGGGAGACCACAATGAGCAGTTCTTC
size: once
J: TRBJ2-1
V: TRBV27
D: TRBD2

CDR3: CASSDGQTNYGYTF
DNA: TGCGCCAGCAGTGATGGACAGACTAACTATGGCTACACCTTC
size: -
J: TRBJ1-2
V: TRBV5-1
D: -

CDR3: CASSAGQGRQYF
DNA: TGTGCCAGCAGTGCCGGACAGGGAAGGCAGTACTTC
size: -
J: TRBJ2-7
V: TRBV27
D: TRBD1

CDR3: CASSAGYSNQPQHF
DNA: TGTGCCAGCAGCGCGGGGTATAGCAATCAGCCCCAGCATTTT
size: -
J: TRBJ1-5
V: TRBV6-5
D: -

CDR3: CASSEEAGSYNEQFF
DNA: TGTGCCAGCAGTGAAGAGGCAGGCTCCTACAATGAGCAGTTCTTC
size: -
J: TRBJ2-1
V: TRBV6-1
D: -

CDR3: CASSGTDYSYQETQYF
DNA: TGTGCCAGCAGCGGAACCGACTACTCGTACCAAGAGACCCAGTACTTC
size: -
J: TRBJ2-5
V: TRBV7-2
D: -

CDR3: CSAIKTGELFF
DNA: TGCAGTGCCATCAAAACCGGGGAGCTGTTTTTT
size: -
J: TRBJ2-2
V: TRBV20-1
D: -

CDR3: CARGQPNEAFF
DNA: TGCGCCAGGGGACAGCCCAATGAAGCTTTCTTT
size: few
J: TRBJ1-1
V: TRBV10-1
D: TRBD1

CDR3: CASSLAGLEQFF
DNA: TGTGCCAGCAGTTTGGCGGGTCTTGAGCAGTTCTTC
size: -
J: TRBJ2-1
V: TRBV28
D: -

CDR3: CASAGQENSPLHF
DNA: TGTGCCAGCGCAGGACAAGAGAATTCACCCCTCCACTTT
size: -
J: TRBJ1-6
V: TRBV7-9
D: -

CDR3: CASGQGPDTQYF
DNA: TGTGCCAGCGGGCAGGGGCCAGATACGCAGTATTTT
size: few
J: TRBJ2-3
V: TRBV6-1
D: -

CDR3: CASTTGGQPQHF
DNA: TGTGCCAGCACTACCGGGGGACAGCCCCAGCATTTT
size: few
J: TRBJ1-5
V: TRBV6-6
D: -

CDR3: CASSIGPPTGELFF
DNA: TGTGCCAGTAGTATAGGGCCTCCAACCGGGGAGCTGTTTTTT
size: -
J: TRBJ2-2
V: TRBV19
D: -

CDR3: CASSSRDSPYQETQYF
DNA: TGTGCCAGCAGTTCCCGGGACAGCCCGTACCAAGAGACCCAGTACTTC
size: -
J: TRBJ2-5
V: TRBV28
D: TRBD1

CDR3: CASSESAGGAYEQYF
DNA: TGTGCCAGCAGTGAAAGCGCAGGGGGAGCCTACGAGCAGTACTTC
size: -
J: TRBJ2-7
V: TRBV2
D: TRBD1

CDR3: CASSEAQGGANVLTF
DNA: TGTGCCAGCAGTGAAGCACAGGGTGGGGCCAACGTCCTGACTTTC
size: once
J: TRBJ2-6
V: TRBV6-1
D: -

CDR3: CATSRGRTNEKLFF
DNA: TGTGCCACCTCGCGGGGGAGGACAAATGAAAAACTGTTTTTT
size: -
J: TRBJ1-4
V: TRBV15
D: -

CDR3: CASSLAQGSTEAFF
DNA: TGCGCCAGCAGCTTGGCACAGGGGAGCACTGAAGCTTTCTTT
size: -
J: TRBJ1-1
V: TRBV5-1
D: TRBD1

CDR3: CASSQDYSNQPQHF
DNA: TGTGCCAGCAGCCAGGATTATAGCAATCAGCCCCAGCATTTT
size: once
J: TRBJ1-5
V: TRBV28
D: -

CDR3: CASSWKQGYTYNEQFF
DNA: TGTGCCAGCAGTTGGAAACAGGGGTACACGTACAATGAGCAGTTCTTC
size: -
J: TRBJ2-1
V: TRBV27
D: TRBD1

CDR3: CASSFSGSTGELFF
DNA: TGTGCCAGCAGCTTTTCAGGGTCCACCGGGGAGCTGTTTTTT
size: once
J: TRBJ2-2
V: TRBV11-2
D: -

CDR3: CASSFGRGLHQPQHF
DNA: TGTGCCAGTAGTTTTGGCAGGGGTCTTCATCAGCCCCAGCATTTT
size: -
J: TRBJ1-5
V: TRBV19
D: -

CDR3: CASSVEGTRLGLNEQFF
DNA: TGTGCCAGCAGCGTAGAAGGGACTAGACTGGGGTTGAATGAGCAGTTCTTC
size: -
J: TRBJ2-1
V: TRBV9
D: TRBD2

CDR3: CASRWTGGSLETQYF
DNA: TGTGCCAGCAGATGGACAGGGGGTTCCTTAGAGACCCAGTACTTC
size: -
J: TRBJ2-5
V: TRBV11-2
D: TRBD1

CDR3: CSAGGAQPQHF
DNA: TGCAGTGCTGGGGGGGCGCAGCCCCAGCATTTT
size: few
J: TRBJ1-5
V: TRBV20-1
D: -

CDR3: CASSHPSQPQHF
DNA: TGCGCCAGCAGCCACCCTAGTCAGCCCCAGCATTTT
size: few
J: TRBJ1-5
V: TRBV4-1
D: -

CDR3: CAWSVQEGTEAFF
DNA: TGTGCCTGGAGTGTACAGGAGGGGACTGAAGCTTTCTTT
size: once
J: TRBJ1-1
V: TRBV30
D: -

CDR3: CASSSGTSGSHEQFF
DNA: TGTGCCAGTAGTTCCGGGACTAGCGGGAGTCATGAGCAGTTCTTC
size: -
J: TRBJ2-1
V: TRBV19
D: TRBD2

CDR3: CASSLGGGGEGNYEQYF
DNA: TGTGCCAGCAGCTTAGGTGGAGGGGGCGAGGGTAACTACGAGCAGTACTTC
size: -
J: TRBJ2-7
V: TRBV7-8
D: -

CDR3: CASSSERLTGYTQYF
DNA: TGTGCCAGCAGCTCCGAACGGCTGACAGGATATACGCAGTATTTT
size: -
J: TRBJ2-3
V: TRBV7-9
D: -

CDR3: CASSQGLSTEQYF
DNA: TGCGCCAGCAGCCAAGGACTATCTACGGAGCAGTACTTC
size: -
J: TRBJ2-7
V: TRBV4-3
D: -

CDR3: CASSGGGPSGNPYEQYF
DNA: TGTGCCAGCAGCGGCGGGGGACCCAGCGGGAATCCCTACGAGCAGTACTTC
size: -
J: TRBJ2-7
V: TRBV5-5
D: TRBD2

CDR3: CASSTLSGGPYEQYF
DNA: TGTGCCAGCAGCACACTTAGCGGGGGACCCTACGAGCAGTACTTC
size: -
J: TRBJ2-7
V: TRBV11-1
D: TRBD2

CDR3: CASSEAEDRGYEQYF
DNA: TGTGCCAGCAGTGAAGCGGAGGACAGGGGTTACGAGCAGTACTTC
size: -
J: TRBJ2-7
V: TRBV6-1
D: TRBD1

CDR3: CASSADRENTGELFF
DNA: TGTGCCAGCAGCGCGGACAGGGAGAACACCGGGGAGCTGTTTTTT
size: -
J: TRBJ2-2
V: TRBV5-4
D: TRBD1

CDR3: CASSGRDKVMSYEQYF
DNA: TGTGCCAGCAGCGGTAGGGACAAGGTCATGTCCTACGAGCAGTACTTC
size: -
J: TRBJ2-7
V: TRBV5-8
D: -

CDR3: CASSAGGHTDTQYF
DNA: TGTGCCAGCAGTGCGGGGGGGCACACAGATACGCAGTATTTT
size: medium-sized
J: TRBJ2-3
V: TRBV6-4
D: TRBD2

CDR3: CASSSTGAYEQYF
DNA: TGCGCCAGCAGCTCTACAGGAGCCTACGAGCAGTACTTC
size: -
J: TRBJ2-7
V: TRBV5-1
D: -

CDR3: CASSPNPGTMSTDTQYF
DNA: TGTGCCAGCAGCCCGAACCCCGGGACAATGAGCACAGATACGCAGTATTTT
size: -
J: TRBJ2-3
V: TRBV7-3
D: -

CDR3: CASSSPSSGGSSPNTQYF
DNA: TGTGCCAGCAGTAGTCCGTCGAGCGGGGGGTCCTCCCCGAATACGCAGTATTTT
size: -
J: TRBJ2-3
V: TRBV28
D: TRBD2

CDR3: CASSFRTSGSHEQFF
DNA: TGTGCCAGCAGTTTTCGGACTAGCGGGAGTCATGAGCAGTTCTTC
size: -
J: TRBJ2-1
V: TRBV28
D: TRBD2

CDR3: CASSGTDRYEQYF
DNA: TGTGCCAGCTCTGGCACAGATAGGTACGAGCAGTACTTC
size: -
J: TRBJ2-7
V: TRBV18
D: -

CDR3: CASSLIRGNQPQHF
DNA: TGTGCCAGCAGTTTAATCAGGGGCAATCAGCCCCAGCATTTT
size: -
J: TRBJ1-5
V: TRBV28
D: -

CDR3: CASRDPPGDPREQFF
DNA: TGCGCCAGCAGAGACCCCCCTGGCGACCCCAGGGAGCAGTTCTTC
size: -
J: TRBJ2-1
V: TRBV10-2
D: -

CDR3: CASSLTGGRRGEAFF
DNA: TGTGCCAGCAGCTTAACGGGGGGACGGAGGGGTGAAGCTTTCTTT
size: -
J: TRBJ1-1
V: TRBV7-3
D: -

CDR3: CASSFRAPYEQYF
DNA: TGCGCCAGCAGCTTCAGGGCGCCCTACGAGCAGTACTTC
size: -
J: TRBJ2-7
V: TRBV5-1
D: -

CDR3: CASSLDSREENTEAFF
DNA: TGTGCCAGCAGCTTAGACTCCCGGGAGGAGAACACTGAAGCTTTCTTT
size: -
J: TRBJ1-1
V: TRBV11-3
D: -